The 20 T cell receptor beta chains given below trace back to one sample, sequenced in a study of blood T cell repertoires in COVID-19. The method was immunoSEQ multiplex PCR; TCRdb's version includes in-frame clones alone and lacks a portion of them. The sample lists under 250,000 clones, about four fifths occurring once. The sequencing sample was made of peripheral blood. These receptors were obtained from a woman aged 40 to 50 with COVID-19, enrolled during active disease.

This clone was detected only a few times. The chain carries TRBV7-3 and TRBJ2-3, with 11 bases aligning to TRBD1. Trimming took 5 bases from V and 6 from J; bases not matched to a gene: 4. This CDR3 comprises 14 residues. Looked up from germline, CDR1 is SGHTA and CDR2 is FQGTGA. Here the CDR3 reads CASSLDRGRDTQYF. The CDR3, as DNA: TGTGCCAGCAGCCTGGACAGGGGGCGGGATACGCAGTATTTT.

CDR3 in DNA: TGTGCCAGTAGTATATACGAGAACTACGAGCAGTACTTC. Translated, it gives CASSIYENYEQYF. The V and J genes are TRBV19 and TRBJ2-7, with D uncertain. Germline assignment: CDR1 LNHDA and CDR2 SQIVND (reference sequence). This CDR3 is built from 13 residues. Trimming left V 2 bases short and J 3 bases short, with 8 bases between.

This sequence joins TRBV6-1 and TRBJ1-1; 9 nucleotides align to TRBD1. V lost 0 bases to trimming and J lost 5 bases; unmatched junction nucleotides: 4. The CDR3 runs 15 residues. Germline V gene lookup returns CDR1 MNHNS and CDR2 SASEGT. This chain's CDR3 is CASSEAGTGRTEAFF. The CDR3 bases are TGTGCCAGCAGTGAAGCCGGGACAGGGCGGACTGAAGCTTTCTTT.

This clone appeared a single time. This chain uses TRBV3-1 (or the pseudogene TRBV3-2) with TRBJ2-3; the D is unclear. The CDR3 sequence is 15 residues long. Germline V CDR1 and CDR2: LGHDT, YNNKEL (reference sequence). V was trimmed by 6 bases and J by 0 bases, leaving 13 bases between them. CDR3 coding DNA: TGTGCCAGCAGTCCAATAGCCTCTAGCACAGATACGCAGTATTTT. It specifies CASSPIASSTDTQYF.

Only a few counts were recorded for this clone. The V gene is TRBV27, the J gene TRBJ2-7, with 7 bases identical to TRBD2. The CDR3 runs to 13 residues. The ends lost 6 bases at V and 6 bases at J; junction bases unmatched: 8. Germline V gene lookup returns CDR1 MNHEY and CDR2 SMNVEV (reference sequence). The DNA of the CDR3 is TGTGCCAGCAGAACACACTCGGGGGGCGAGCAGTACTTC. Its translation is CASRTHSGGEQYF.

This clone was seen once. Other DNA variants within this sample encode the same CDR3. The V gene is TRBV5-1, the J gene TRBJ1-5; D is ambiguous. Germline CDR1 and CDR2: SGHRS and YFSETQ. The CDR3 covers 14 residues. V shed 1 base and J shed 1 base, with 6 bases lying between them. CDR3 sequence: CASSLSGSNQPQHF. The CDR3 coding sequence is TGCGCCAGCAGCTTGTCAGGAAGCAATCAGCCCCAGCATTTT.

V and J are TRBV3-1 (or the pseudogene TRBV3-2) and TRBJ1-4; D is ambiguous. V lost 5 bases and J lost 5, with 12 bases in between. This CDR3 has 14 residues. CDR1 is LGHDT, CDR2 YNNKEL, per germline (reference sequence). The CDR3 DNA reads TGTGCCAGCAGCACTCCACAGAGCAATGAAAAACTGTTTTTT. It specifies CASSTPQSNEKLFF.

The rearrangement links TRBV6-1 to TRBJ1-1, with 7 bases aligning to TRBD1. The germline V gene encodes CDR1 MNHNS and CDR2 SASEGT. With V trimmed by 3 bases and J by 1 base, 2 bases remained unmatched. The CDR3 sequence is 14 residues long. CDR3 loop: CASSDRTGNTEAFF. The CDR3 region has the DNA TGTGCCAGCAGTGATAGGACAGGGAACACTGAAGCTTTCTTT.

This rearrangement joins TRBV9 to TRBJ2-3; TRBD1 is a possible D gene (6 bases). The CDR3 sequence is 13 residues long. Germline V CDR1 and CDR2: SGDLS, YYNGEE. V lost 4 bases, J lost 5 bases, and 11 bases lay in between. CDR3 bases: TGTGCCAGCAGCCCCCGACAGGAAGATACGCAGTATTTT. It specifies CASSPRQEDTQYF. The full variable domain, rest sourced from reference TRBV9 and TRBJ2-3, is DSGVTQTPKHLITATGQRVTLRCSPRSGDLSVYWYQQSLDQGLQFLIQYYNGEERAKGNILERFSAQQFPDLHSELNLSSLELGDSALYFCASSPRQEDTQYFGPGTRLTVL.

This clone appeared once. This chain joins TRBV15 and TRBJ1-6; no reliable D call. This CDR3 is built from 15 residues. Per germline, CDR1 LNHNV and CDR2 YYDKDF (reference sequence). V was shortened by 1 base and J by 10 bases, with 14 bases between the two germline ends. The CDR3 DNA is TGTGCCACCAGCAGAGTTTTTGAGGTTTCGTCACCCCTCCACTTT. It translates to CATSRVFEVSSPLHF.

The CDR3 protein is CASNGQAGSEAFF. DNA of the CDR3: TGTGCCAGCAATGGACAGGCGGGTTCTGAAGCTTTCTTT. The V call is TRBV2, the J call TRBJ1-1; 7 bases map to TRBD1. V lost 7 bases to trimming and J lost 6 bases; unmatched junction nucleotides: 8. Germline assignment: CDR1 SNHLY and CDR2 FYNNEI. This CDR3 comprises 13 residues.

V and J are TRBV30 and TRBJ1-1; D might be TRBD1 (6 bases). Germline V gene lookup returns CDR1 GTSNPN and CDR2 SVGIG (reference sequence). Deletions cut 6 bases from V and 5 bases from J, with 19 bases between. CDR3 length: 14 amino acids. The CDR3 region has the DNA TGTGCCTGCCGCCCCCTAAACCAGGGGACTGAAGCTTTCTTT. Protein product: CACRPLNQGTEAFF.

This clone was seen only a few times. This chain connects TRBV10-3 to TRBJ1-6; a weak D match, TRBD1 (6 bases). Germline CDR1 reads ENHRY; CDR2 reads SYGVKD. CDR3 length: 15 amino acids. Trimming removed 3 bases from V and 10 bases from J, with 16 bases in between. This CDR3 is CAISDDRSLGSPLHF. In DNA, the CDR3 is TGTGCCATCAGTGACGACAGGAGTTTAGGGTCACCCCTCCACTTT.

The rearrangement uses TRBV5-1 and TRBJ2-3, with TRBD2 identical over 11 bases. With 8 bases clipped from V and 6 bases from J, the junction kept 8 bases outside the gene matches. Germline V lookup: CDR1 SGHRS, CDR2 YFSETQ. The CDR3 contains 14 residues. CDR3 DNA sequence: TGCGCCAGTTTTAGCGGGAGGGCTCCCGATACGCAGTATTTT. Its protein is CASFSGRAPDTQYF.

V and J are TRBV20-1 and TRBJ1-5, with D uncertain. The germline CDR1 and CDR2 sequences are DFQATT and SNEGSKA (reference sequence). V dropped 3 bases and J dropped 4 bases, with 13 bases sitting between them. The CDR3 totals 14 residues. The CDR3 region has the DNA TGCAGTGCTAGTAGGTTTGGGCAAAATCAGCCCCAGCATTTT. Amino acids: CSASRFGQNQPQHF.

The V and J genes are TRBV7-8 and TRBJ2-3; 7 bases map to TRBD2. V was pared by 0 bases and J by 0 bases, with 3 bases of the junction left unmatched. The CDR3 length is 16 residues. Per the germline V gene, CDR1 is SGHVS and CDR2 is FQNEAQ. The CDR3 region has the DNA TGTGCCAGCAGCTTAGCTGGCGGGAGCAGCACAGATACGCAGTATTTT. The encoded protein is CASSLAGGSSTDTQYF.

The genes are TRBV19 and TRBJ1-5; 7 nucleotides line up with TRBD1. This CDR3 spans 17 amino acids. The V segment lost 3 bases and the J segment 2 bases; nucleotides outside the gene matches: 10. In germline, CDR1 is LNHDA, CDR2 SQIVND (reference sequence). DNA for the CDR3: TGTGCCAGTAGTATGCGTGACAGGGTCTTTGGCAATCAGCCCCAGCATTTT. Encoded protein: CASSMRDRVFGNQPQHF.

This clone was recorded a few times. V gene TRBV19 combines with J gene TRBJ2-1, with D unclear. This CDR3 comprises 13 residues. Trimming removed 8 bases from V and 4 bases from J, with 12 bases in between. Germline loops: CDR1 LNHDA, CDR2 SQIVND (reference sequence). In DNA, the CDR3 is TGTGCCAGTGCAGGTTCGATATACAATGAGCAGTTCTTC. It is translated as CASAGSIYNEQFF.

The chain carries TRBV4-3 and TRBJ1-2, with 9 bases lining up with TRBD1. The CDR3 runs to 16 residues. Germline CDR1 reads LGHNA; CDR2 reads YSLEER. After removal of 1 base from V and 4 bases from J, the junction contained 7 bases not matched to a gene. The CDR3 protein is CASSQGSQGASYGYTF. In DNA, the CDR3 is TGCGCCAGCAGCCAAGGTTCACAGGGGGCGAGCTATGGCTACACCTTC.

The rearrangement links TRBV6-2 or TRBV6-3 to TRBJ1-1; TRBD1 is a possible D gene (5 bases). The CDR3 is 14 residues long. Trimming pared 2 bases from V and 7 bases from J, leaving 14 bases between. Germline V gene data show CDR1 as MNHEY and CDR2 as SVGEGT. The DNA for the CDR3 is TGTGCCAGCAGTTACCCCCCCCACAGGATTGAAGCTTTCTTT. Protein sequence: CASSYPPHRIEAFF.